This T cell receptor beta chain came from a study of control samples from healthy donors and cancer patients. Germline V gene sequence: CDR1 SGHDN, CDR2 FVKESK. The CDR3 consists of 15 residues. Trimming removed 1 base from V and 1 base from J, with 10 bases in between. The method was immunoSEQ multiplex PCR; TCRdb's version includes in-frame clones alone and lacks a portion of them. The sample lists 390,000 or so clones, about nine tenths occurring once. The sequenced sample was PBMCs. The TCR comes from a man aged 40-49 years with head and neck cancer. The chain links TRBV14 to TRBJ1-1; D remains unclear. CDR3 nucleotide sequence: TGTGCCAGCAGCCAAGGGTTCAGAAAGAACACTGAAGCTTTCTTT. Translation gives CASSQGFRKNTEAFF.